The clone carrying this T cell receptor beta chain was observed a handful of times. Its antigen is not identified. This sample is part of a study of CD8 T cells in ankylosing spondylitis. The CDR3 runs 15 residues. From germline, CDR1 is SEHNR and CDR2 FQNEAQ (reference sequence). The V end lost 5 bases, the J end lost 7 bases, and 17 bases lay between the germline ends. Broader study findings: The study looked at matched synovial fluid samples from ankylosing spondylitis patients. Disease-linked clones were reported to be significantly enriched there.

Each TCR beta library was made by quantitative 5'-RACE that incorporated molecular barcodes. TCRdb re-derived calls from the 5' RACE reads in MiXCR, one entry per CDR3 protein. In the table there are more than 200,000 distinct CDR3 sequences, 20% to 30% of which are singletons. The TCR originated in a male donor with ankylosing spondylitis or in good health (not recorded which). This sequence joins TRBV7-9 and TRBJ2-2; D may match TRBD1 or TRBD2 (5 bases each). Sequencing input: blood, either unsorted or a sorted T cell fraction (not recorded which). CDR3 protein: CASSPPGAVGGELFF. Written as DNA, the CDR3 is TGTGCCAGCAGCCCCCCCGGGGCGGTAGGCGGGGAGCTGTTTTTT.